This T cell receptor beta chain was sequenced for a study of T cell repertoires in cytomegalovirus infection. As for the study in general: Signatures in public TCR beta sequences pointed to both CMV infection and matching HLA type.

In regard to this clonotype: Its antigen remains unidentified.

One entry per CDR3 protein results from TCRdb running MiXCR on the reads. This sample yields approximately 770,000 distinct CDR3 sequences, of which about 28% are seen a single time; about an eighth belongs to the top ten. The CDR3 loop spans 14 amino acids. V lost 0 bases to trimming and J lost 4 bases, with 4 bases between them. From germline, CDR1 is LGHDT and CDR2 YNNKEL (reference sequence). Overall study findings and caveats: The cumulative frequency of public TCR beta families distinguished individuals who carried CMV together with the relevant HLA. HLA-C-restricted CMV clonotypes gave the most frequent clonotype in two of eight donors.

Sequenced here: cultured CD8+ T cells from PBMCs, sampled from culture after CMV antigen stimulation. The receptor was derived from a human donor in good health (CMV status not recorded). Some clones in this sample may be carry-over from other donors' samples. The chain combines TRBV3-1 with TRBJ2-6; no definite D call. The CDR3 coding sequence is TGTGCCAGCAGCCAAGAGGTGGGGGCCAACGTCCTGACTTTC. It specifies CASSQEVGANVLTF. Full variable domain (missing parts from reference TRBV3-1 and TRBJ2-6): DTAVSQTPKYLVTQMGNDKSIKCEQNLGHDTMYWYKQDSKKFLKIMFSYNNKELIINETVPNRFSPKSPDKAHLNLHINSLELGDSAVYFCASSQEVGANVLTFGAGSRLTVL.